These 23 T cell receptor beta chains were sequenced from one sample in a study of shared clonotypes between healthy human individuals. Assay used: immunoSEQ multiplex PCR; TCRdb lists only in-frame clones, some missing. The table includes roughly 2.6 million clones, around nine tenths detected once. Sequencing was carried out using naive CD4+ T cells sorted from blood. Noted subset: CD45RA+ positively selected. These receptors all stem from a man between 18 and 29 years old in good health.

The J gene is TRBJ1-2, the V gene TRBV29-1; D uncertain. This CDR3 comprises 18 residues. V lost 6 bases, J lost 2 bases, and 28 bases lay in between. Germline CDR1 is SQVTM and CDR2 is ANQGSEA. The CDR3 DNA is TGCAGCGTCCGACTGACACCGACTTCCTTTAGCACAAACTATGGCTACACCTTC. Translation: CSVRLTPTSFSTNYGYTF.

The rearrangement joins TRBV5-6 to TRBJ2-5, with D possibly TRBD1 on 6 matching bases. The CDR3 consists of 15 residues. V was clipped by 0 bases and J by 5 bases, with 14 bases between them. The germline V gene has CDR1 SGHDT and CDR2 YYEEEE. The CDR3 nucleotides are TGTGCCAGCAGCTTGGTTCGCAGGGGATGGGAGACCCAGTACTTC. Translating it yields CASSLVRRGWETQYF.

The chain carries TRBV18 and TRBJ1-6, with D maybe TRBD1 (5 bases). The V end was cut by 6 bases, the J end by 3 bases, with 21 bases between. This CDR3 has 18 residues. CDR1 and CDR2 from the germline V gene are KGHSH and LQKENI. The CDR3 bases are TGTGCCAGCTCTCAGACCGGGCAGGGAAGGTTCTATAATTCACCCCTCCACTTT. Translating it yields CASSQTGQGRFYNSPLHF. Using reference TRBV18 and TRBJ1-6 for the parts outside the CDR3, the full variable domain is NAGVMQNPRHLVRRRGQEARLRCSPMKGHSHVYWYRQLPEEGLKFMVYLQKENIIDESGMPKERFSAEFPKEGPSILRIQQVVRGDSAAYFCASSQTGQGRFYNSPLHFGNGTRLTVT.

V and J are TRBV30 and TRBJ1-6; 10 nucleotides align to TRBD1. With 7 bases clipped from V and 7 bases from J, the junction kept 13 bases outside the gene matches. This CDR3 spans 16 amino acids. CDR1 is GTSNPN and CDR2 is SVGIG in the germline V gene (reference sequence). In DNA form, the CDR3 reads TGTGCCTTTACCCGAGGGACAGGGGAATGGAATTCACCCCTCCACTTT. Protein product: CAFTRGTGEWNSPLHF.

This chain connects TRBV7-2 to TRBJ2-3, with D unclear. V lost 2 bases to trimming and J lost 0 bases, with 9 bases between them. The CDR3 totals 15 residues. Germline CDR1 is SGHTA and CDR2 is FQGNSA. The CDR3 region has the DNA TGTGCCAGCAGCTTACGCTACTCCAGCACAGATACGCAGTATTTT. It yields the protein CASSLRYSSTDTQYF.

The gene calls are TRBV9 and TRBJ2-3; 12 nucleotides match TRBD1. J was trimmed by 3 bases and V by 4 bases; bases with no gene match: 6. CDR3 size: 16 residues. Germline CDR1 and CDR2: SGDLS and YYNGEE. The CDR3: CASSLGQGARTDTQYF. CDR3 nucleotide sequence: TGTGCCAGCAGCCTGGGACAGGGGGCGCGGACAGATACGCAGTATTTT.

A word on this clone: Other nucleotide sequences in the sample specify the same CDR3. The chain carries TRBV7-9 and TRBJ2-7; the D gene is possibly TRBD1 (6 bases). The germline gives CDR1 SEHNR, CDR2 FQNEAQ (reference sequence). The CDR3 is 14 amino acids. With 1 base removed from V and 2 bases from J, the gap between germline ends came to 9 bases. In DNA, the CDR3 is TGTGCCAGCAGCTTAGAAGGGGGACCCTACGAGCAGTACTTC. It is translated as CASSLEGGPYEQYF.

The CDR3 reads CASSPGQHGYTF. As DNA, the CDR3 is TGTGCCAGCTCACCAGGGCAGCATGGCTACACCTTC. This rearrangement joins TRBV18 to TRBJ1-2; no clear D. V lost 2 bases and J 6 bases, leaving 7 bases between the germline ends. Germline CDR1 is KGHSH and CDR2 is LQKENI. The CDR3 contains 12 residues.

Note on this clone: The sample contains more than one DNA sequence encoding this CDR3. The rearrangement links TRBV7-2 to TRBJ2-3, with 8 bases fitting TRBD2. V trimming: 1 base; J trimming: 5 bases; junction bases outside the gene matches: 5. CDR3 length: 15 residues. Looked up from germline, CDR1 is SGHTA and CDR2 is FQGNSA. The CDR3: CASSLVAGGGDTQYF. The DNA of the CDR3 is TGTGCCAGCAGCTTAGTGGCGGGAGGAGGAGATACGCAGTATTTT.

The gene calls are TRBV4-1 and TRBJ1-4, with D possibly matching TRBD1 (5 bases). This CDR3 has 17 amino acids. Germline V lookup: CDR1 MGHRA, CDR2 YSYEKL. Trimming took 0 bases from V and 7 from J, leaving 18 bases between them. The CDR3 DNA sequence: TGCGCCAGCAGCCAAGAGAAGGACACACGGCGGGTTGAAAAACTGTTTTTT. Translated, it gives CASSQEKDTRRVEKLFF.

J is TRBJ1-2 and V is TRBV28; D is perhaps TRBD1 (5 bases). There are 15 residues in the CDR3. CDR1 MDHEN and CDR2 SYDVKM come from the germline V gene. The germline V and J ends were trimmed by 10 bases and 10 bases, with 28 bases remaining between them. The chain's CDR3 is CAISSGDYTSLDYTF. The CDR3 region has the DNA TGTGCCATTTCATCCGGGGACTACACAAGCCTGGACTACACCTTC.

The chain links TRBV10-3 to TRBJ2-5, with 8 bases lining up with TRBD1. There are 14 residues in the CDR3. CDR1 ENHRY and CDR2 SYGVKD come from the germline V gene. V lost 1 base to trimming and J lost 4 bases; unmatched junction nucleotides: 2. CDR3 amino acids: CAISEWGQVETQYF. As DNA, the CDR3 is TGTGCCATCAGTGAGTGGGGACAGGTAGAGACCCAGTACTTC.

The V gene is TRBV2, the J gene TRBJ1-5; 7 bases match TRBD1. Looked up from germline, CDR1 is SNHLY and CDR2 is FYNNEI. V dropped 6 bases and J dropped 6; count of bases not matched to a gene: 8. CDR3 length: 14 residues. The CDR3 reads CASREGQSGQPQHF. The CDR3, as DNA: TGTGCCAGCAGGGAGGGACAGTCCGGTCAGCCCCAGCATTTT.

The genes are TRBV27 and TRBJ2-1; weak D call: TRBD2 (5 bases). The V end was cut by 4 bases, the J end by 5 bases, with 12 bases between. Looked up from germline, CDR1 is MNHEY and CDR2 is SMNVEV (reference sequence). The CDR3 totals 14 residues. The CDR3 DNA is TGTGCCAGCAGTTACTTCCGGGATAACAATGAGCAGTTCTTC. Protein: CASSYFRDNNEQFF.

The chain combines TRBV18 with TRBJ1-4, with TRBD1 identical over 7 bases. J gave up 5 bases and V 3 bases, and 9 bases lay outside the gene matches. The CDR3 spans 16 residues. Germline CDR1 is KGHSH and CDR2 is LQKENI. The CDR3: CASSPPGTASNEKLFF. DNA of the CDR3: TGTGCCAGCTCACCCCCCGGGACAGCTAGCAATGAAAAACTGTTTTTT.

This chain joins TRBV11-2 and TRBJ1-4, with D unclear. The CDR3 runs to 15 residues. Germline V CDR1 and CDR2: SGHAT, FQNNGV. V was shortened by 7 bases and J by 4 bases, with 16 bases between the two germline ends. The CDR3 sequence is CASTPATTGNEKLFF. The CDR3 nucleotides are TGTGCCAGCACACCGGCCACGACGGGTAATGAAAAACTGTTTTTT.

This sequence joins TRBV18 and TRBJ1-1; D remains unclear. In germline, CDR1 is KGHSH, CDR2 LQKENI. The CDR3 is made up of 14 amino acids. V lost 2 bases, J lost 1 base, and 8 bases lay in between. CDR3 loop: CASSPGRPNTEAFF. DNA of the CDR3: TGTGCCAGCTCACCAGGTAGACCGAACACTGAAGCTTTCTTT.

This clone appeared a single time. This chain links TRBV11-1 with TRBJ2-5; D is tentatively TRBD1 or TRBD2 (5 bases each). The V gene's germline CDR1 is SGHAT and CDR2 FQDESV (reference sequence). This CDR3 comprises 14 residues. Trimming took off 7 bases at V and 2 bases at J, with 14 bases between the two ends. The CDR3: CASTRGRAQETQYF. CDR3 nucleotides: TGTGCCAGCACCCGGGGCCGGGCTCAAGAGACCCAGTACTTC.

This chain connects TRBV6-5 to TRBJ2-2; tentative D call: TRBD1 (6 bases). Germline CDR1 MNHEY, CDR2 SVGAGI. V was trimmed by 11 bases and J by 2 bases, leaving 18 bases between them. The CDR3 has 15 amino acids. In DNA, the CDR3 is TGTGCCGTCCAACCACAGGGAATTAACACCGGGGAGCTGTTTTTT. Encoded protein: CAVQPQGINTGELFF.

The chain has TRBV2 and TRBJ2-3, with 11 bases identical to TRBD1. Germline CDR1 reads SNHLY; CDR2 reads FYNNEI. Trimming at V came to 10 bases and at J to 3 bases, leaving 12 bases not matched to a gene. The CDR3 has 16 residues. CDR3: CAIKRPGTGGTDTQYF. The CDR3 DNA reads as TGTGCCATTAAGAGGCCCGGGACAGGGGGGACAGATACGCAGTATTTT.

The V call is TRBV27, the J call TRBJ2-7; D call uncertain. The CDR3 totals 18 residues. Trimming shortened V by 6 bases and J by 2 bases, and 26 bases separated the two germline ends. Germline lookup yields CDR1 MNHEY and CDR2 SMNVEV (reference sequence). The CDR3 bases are TGTGCCAGCAGCGGATCCGGGCCCGCGACTCCCCAAGCCTACGAGCAGTACTTC. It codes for CASSGSGPATPQAYEQYF.

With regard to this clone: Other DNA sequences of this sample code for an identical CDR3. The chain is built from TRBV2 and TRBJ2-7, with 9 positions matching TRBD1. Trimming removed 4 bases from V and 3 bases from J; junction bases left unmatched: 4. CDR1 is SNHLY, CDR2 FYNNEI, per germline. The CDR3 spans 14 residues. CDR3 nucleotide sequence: TGTGCCAGCAGTGCCGGGACAGGGAGCTACGAGCAGTACTTC. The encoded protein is CASSAGTGSYEQYF.

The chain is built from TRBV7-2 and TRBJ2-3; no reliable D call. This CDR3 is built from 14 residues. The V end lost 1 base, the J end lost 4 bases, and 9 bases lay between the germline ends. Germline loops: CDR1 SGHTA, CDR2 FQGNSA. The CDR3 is CASSLDRPPDTQYF. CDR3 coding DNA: TGTGCCAGCAGCTTAGATCGCCCCCCAGATACGCAGTATTTT.